These 18 T cell receptor beta chains share one sample of origin, sequenced in a study of blood T cell repertoires in COVID-19. Clones were read by immunoSEQ multiplex PCR, and TCRdb kept only the in-frame ones, dropping some. The data contain about 120,000 clones, over 75% of them singletons. Input material: peripheral blood. The receptor set was obtained from a woman of 80 years or more with acute or convalescent COVID-19.

The sample holds one count of this clone. The rearrangement uses TRBV11-1 and TRBJ1-1; D is perhaps TRBD1 (6 bases). This CDR3 contains 14 residues. Germline V CDR1 and CDR2: SGHAT, FQDESV (reference sequence). Trimming stripped 5 bases from V and 2 bases from J, with 12 bases between. DNA for the CDR3: TGTGCCAGCAGCCCCAGGGGCCCCAACACTGAAGCTTTCTTT. It is translated as CASSPRGPNTEAFF.

V and J are TRBV11-3 and TRBJ1-1, with 9 bases matching TRBD1. Germline CDR1 and CDR2: SGHNT and YENEEA. V shed 5 bases and J 2 bases; nucleotides not matched to a gene: 3. There are 14 residues in the CDR3. The CDR3 bases are TGTGCCAGCAGCCGGACAGGGGTAAACACTGAAGCTTTCTTT. Translation: CASSRTGVNTEAFF.

This chain uses TRBV18 with TRBJ1-6, with 9 bases lining up with TRBD1. The germline gives CDR1 KGHSH, CDR2 LQKENI. The CDR3 is 17 amino acids. V was pared by 4 bases and J by 2 bases, with 6 bases of the junction left unmatched. The CDR3 sequence: CASSLTGGTAYNSPLHF. For the CDR3, the DNA is TGTGCCAGCTCACTCACAGGGGGCACGGCCTATAATTCACCCCTCCACTTT.

Here the CDR3 reads CASGRDLGQGVRTEAFF. CDR3 nucleotide sequence: TGTGCTAGTGGTCGGGACTTAGGGCAGGGGGTCCGCACTGAAGCTTTCTTT. The gene calls are TRBV12-5 and TRBJ1-1; TRBD1 aligns across 7 bases. The CDR3 is 17 amino acids. Germline CDR1 LGHNT, CDR2 FRNRAP. J lost 4 bases, V lost 5 bases, and 16 bases had no gene match.

The chain carries TRBV5-4 and TRBJ1-1, with 8 nucleotides matching TRBD1. The CDR3 consists of 16 residues. Germline trimming cut 4 bases from V and 4 bases from J; bases unmatched to any gene: 12. In germline, CDR1 is SGHNT, CDR2 YYREEE (reference sequence). The CDR3 loop reads CASSLDRGRFRTEAFF. In nucleotides, the CDR3 is TGTGCCAGCAGCCTCGACAGGGGACGATTCCGCACTGAAGCTTTCTTT. The full variable domain, completed using reference TRBV5-4 and TRBJ1-1, is ETGVTQSPTHLIKTRGQQVTLRCSSQSGHNTVSWYQQALGQGPQFIFQYYREEENGRGNFPPRFSGLQFPNYSSELNVNALELDDSALYLCASSLDRGRFRTEAFFGQGTRLTVV.

The chain employs TRBV7-6 and TRBJ1-3; 9 nucleotides agree with TRBD1. CDR1 SGHVS and CDR2 FNYEAQ come from the germline V gene. The CDR3 runs to 15 residues. With V trimmed by 1 base and J by 8 bases, 6 bases remained unmatched. The DNA of the CDR3 is TGTGCCAGCAGCTTAGTTGGACAGGGGAAGGACACCATATATTTT. This translates into CASSLVGQGKDTIYF.

This sequence joins TRBV7-6 and TRBJ2-1; tentatively, D is TRBD2 (6 bases). Germline assignment: CDR1 SGHVS and CDR2 FNYEAQ. The ends were cut back, 5 bases at V and 5 bases at J, with 10 bases in the middle. CDR3 length: 13 residues. CDR3 in amino acids: CASSQGLNNEQFF. The CDR3 DNA sequence: TGTGCCAGCAGCCAGGGACTGAACAATGAGCAGTTCTTC.

This clone showed up just once. The chain recombines TRBV19 with TRBJ1-1; D gene unclear. CDR3 length equals 14 residues. Trimming took 5 bases from V and 6 from J, leaving 16 bases between them. CDR1 LNHDA and CDR2 SQIVND come from the germline V gene (reference sequence). In DNA, the CDR3 is TGTGCCAGTAGTCCGGTCCTCCTCGGGTCTGAAGCTTTCTTT. This codes for CASSPVLLGSEAFF.

The V and J genes are TRBV7-9 and TRBJ1-2, with D maybe TRBD1 (5 bases). The CDR3 is 16 residues long. Germline V gene lookup returns CDR1 SEHNR and CDR2 FQNEAQ (reference sequence). V lost 10 bases and J lost 4, with 25 bases in between. CDR3 coding DNA: TGTGCCACGGGCGAATGGGGTCAGGGTCAGACCTATGGCTACACCTTC. Translated: CATGEWGQGQTYGYTF.

This chain connects TRBV29-1 to TRBJ2-3; a possible D gene is TRBD1 (5 bases). Trimming took off 4 bases at V and 3 bases at J, with 17 bases between the two ends. CDR3 length: 15 amino acids. CDR1 SQVTM and CDR2 ANQGSEA come from the germline V gene. CDR3 nucleotides: TGCAGCGTTGCTCGGCAGGGCATGGGTACAGATACGCAGTATTTT. This gives the protein CSVARQGMGTDTQYF.

The J gene is TRBJ1-4, the V gene TRBV18; D gene uncertain. The V end was cut by 6 bases, the J end by 8 bases, with 7 bases between. CDR1 and CDR2 from the germline V gene are KGHSH and LQKENI. CDR3 length: 11 amino acids. The CDR3 here is CASSPEEKLFF. The CDR3 region has the DNA TGTGCCAGCTCCCCCGAGGAAAAACTGTTTTTT.

The V call is TRBV27, the J call TRBJ1-2; D is uncertain. Germline assignment: CDR1 MNHEY and CDR2 SMNVEV (reference sequence). The V end was cut by 2 bases, the J end by 2 bases, with 9 bases between. CDR3 length: 14 residues. The CDR3 region is CASSLGRHNYGYTF. The CDR3 DNA reads TGTGCCAGCAGTTTAGGCAGACACAACTATGGCTACACCTTC.

The chain carries TRBV5-1 and TRBJ1-1; 8 bases align to TRBD1. The V gene end was trimmed by 3 bases and the J gene end by 4 bases; junction bases not matched to a gene: 5. Germline V gene data show CDR1 as SGHRS and CDR2 as YFSETQ. The CDR3 runs 14 residues. CDR3 DNA: TGCGCCAGCAGCTGGAACACAGGGGGCACTGAAGCTTTCTTT. Protein sequence: CASSWNTGGTEAFF.

V is TRBV2 and J is TRBJ1-3; a weak D match, TRBD1 (6 bases). The CDR3 consists of 12 residues. The ends were cut back, 8 bases at V and 5 bases at J, with 10 bases in the middle. The V gene's germline CDR1 is SNHLY and CDR2 FYNNEI. Here the CDR3 reads CASGGQRNTIYF. CDR3 DNA sequence: TGTGCCAGCGGGGGACAAAGAAACACCATATATTTT.

The V gene is TRBV6-1, the J gene TRBJ1-5; D not certain. V lost 3 bases, J lost 5 bases, and 11 bases lay in between. The CDR3 runs 14 residues. CDR1 is MNHNS, CDR2 SASEGT, per germline. The CDR3, as DNA: TGTGCCAGCAGTGAGAACAGTCCCCATCAGCCCCAGCATTTT. Protein product: CASSENSPHQPQHF.

As for this clone: Other nucleotide sequences from this sample produce the same CDR3. This chain joins TRBV4-2 and TRBJ1-1; 7 positions agree with TRBD1. The CDR3 sequence is 13 residues long. V was clipped by 6 bases and J by 4 bases; unmatched bases: 5. Germline CDR1 LGHNA, CDR2 YNFKEQ. This CDR3 is CASSPQGSTEAFF. The CDR3 DNA is TGTGCCAGCAGTCCACAGGGGAGCACTGAAGCTTTCTTT.

J is TRBJ1-2 and V is TRBV4-1; possibly TRBD1 for D (5 bases). This CDR3 region has 15 residues. V was shortened by 3 bases and J by 1 base, with 12 bases between the two germline ends. Germline assignment: CDR1 MGHRA and CDR2 YSYEKL. The CDR3 DNA is TGCGCCAGCAGCCACCCGACGACAGTTAACTATGGCTACACCTTC. This codes for CASSHPTTVNYGYTF.

This clone was counted between two and nine times. J is TRBJ1-4 and V is TRBV25-1; TRBD1 matches 11 bases. Germline loops: CDR1 MGHDK, CDR2 SYGVNS. V gave up 1 base and J gave up 8 bases; unmatched junction bases: 3. The CDR3 runs 15 residues. The CDR3 spells CASSESGQGGEKLFF. Here the CDR3 DNA reads TGTGCCAGCAGTGAATCGGGACAGGGGGGGGAAAAACTGTTTTTT.